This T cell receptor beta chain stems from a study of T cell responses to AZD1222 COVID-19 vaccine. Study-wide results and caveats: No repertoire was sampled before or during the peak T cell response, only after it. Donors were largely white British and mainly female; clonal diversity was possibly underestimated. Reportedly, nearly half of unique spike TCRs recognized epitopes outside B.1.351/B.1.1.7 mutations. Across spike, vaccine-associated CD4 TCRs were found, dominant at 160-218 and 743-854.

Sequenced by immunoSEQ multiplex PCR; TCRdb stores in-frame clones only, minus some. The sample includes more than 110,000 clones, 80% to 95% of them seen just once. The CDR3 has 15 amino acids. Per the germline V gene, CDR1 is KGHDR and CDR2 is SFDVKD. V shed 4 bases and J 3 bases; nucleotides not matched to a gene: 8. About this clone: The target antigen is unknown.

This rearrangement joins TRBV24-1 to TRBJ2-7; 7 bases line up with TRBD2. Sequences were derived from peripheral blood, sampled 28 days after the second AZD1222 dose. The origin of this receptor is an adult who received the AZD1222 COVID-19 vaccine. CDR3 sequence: CATSDPGTTDYEQYF. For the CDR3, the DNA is TGTGCCACCAGTGACCCCGGGACTACCGACTACGAGCAGTACTTC.